Presented here are 20 T cell receptor beta chains from one specimen sequenced in a study of T cell responses to AZD1222 COVID-19 vaccine. Data came from immunoSEQ multiplex PCR; TCRdb stores just in-frame clones and leaves some out. The table lists roughly 150,000 clones, around nine tenths of them singletons. Sample: peripheral blood, taken on day 0 of AZD1222 vaccination. Source of these receptors: an adult in good health.

The rearrangement links TRBV7-2 to TRBJ2-3; D unclear. Trimming shortened V by 1 base and J by 5 bases, and 4 bases separated the two germline ends. The CDR3 extends over 12 amino acids. The germline CDR1 and CDR2 sequences are SGHTA and FQGNSA. CDR3 region: CASSLVGDTQYF. CDR3 bases: TGTGCCAGCAGCTTAGTGGGAGATACGCAGTATTTT.

In its sample, this clone was seen once. This chain joins TRBV18 and TRBJ1-2; D gene uncertain. CDR1 KGHSH and CDR2 LQKENI come from the germline V gene. The length of the CDR3 is 15 residues. V gave up 8 bases and J gave up 0 bases, with 16 bases separating them. CDR3 sequence reads: CASRSMALSNYGYTF. The DNA for the CDR3 is TGTGCCAGCCGTTCAATGGCTTTATCTAACTATGGCTACACCTTC.

The chain couples TRBV4-1 to TRBJ1-2; the D is unclear. Germline lookup yields CDR1 MGHRA and CDR2 YSYEKL. The CDR3 has 16 residues. With 5 bases removed from V and 5 bases from J, the gap between germline ends came to 21 bases. This chain's CDR3 is CASSEQPGLAPYGYTF. The CDR3 DNA follows: TGCGCCAGCAGCGAACAACCCGGACTAGCCCCATATGGCTACACCTTC.

Only one count was recorded for this clone. The CDR3 region is CASSLFEDRKGEKLFF. The CDR3 DNA is TGTGCCAGCAGCTTGTTCGAAGACCGAAAGGGGGAAAAACTGTTTTTT. The chain uses TRBV5-6 and TRBJ1-4, with a possible D match to TRBD1 (5 bases). The V end lost 1 base, the J end lost 8 bases, and 18 bases lay between the germline ends. Germline V gives CDR1 SGHDT, CDR2 YYEEEE. The CDR3 consists of 16 residues.

The chain employs TRBV19 and TRBJ1-3; D is unclear. V gave up 4 bases and J gave up 0 bases, with 19 bases separating them. Per the germline V gene, CDR1 is LNHDA and CDR2 is SQIVND (reference sequence). The CDR3 spans 18 residues. CDR3 coding DNA: TGTGCCAGTAGTAGGTTGGGAATAGCCCTCGGCTCTGGAAACACCATATATTTT. It is translated as CASSRLGIALGSGNTIYF.

The chain couples TRBV5-6 to TRBJ1-4, with D uncertain. This CDR3 has 18 residues. V gave up 1 base and J gave up 1 base, with 17 bases separating them. Germline assignment: CDR1 SGHDT and CDR2 YYEEEE. CDR3 nucleotide sequence: TGTGCCAGCAGCTTGAAGCGGATTGACTCTCGAACTAATGAAAAACTGTTTTTT. Amino acid sequence: CASSLKRIDSRTNEKLFF.

This clone was recorded only once. The J gene is TRBJ2-5, the V gene TRBV5-1; 7 positions match TRBD2. V lost 4 bases to trimming and J lost 1 base; unmatched junction nucleotides: 10. This CDR3 has 16 amino acids. Germline CDR1 reads SGHRS; CDR2 reads YFSETQ. CDR3 nucleotide sequence: TGCGCCAGCAGCGGCGGGCTAGCGGAACCCCAAGAGACCCAGTACTTC. This encodes CASSGGLAEPQETQYF.

The V and J genes are TRBV5-5 and TRBJ1-5; D unresolved. With 2 bases removed from V and 5 bases from J, the gap between germline ends came to 8 bases. CDR3 length: 13 amino acids. Germline CDR1 reads SGHKS; CDR2 reads YYEKEE (reference sequence). This CDR3 is CASSFTADQPQHF. CDR3 DNA sequence: TGTGCCAGCAGCTTCACAGCCGATCAGCCCCAGCATTTT.

This chain joins TRBV6-1 and TRBJ1-2, with 9 bases aligning to TRBD1. The CDR3 has 16 residues. Unmatched junction bases numbered 11, after V lost 1 base and J lost 8 bases. CDR1 MNHNS and CDR2 SASEGT come from the germline V gene. The CDR3: CASSEEWDRARRGYTF. The CDR3, as DNA: TGTGCCAGCAGTGAAGAGTGGGACAGGGCCCGACGGGGCTACACCTTC.

This chain connects TRBV10-3 to TRBJ2-7, with 7 bases identical to TRBD1. Germline trimming cut 6 bases from V and 0 bases from J; bases unmatched to any gene: 8. From germline, CDR1 is ENHRY and CDR2 SYGVKD. CDR3 size: 15 residues. CDR3 nucleotides: TGTGCCATCAGGAAGATGGGACAGATCTCCTACGAGCAGTACTTC. It yields the protein CAIRKMGQISYEQYF.

This clone has more than one count but fewer than ten. The chain links TRBV5-1 to TRBJ1-2; tentative D call: TRBD1 (5 bases). Trimming cost V 4 bases and J 8 bases, with 12 bases left between them. The germline V gene has CDR1 SGHRS and CDR2 YFSETQ. The CDR3 is 12 residues long. This CDR3 is CASSVPGRGYTF. CDR3 nucleotides: TGCGCCAGCAGCGTTCCAGGGAGAGGCTACACCTTC. Complete variable domain (other parts from reference TRBV5-1 and TRBJ1-2): KAGVTQTPRYLIKTRGQQVTLSCSPISGHRSVSWYQQTPGQGLQFLFEYFSETQRNKGNFPGRFSGRQFSNSRSEMNVSTLELGDSALYLCASSVPGRGYTFGSGTRLTVV.

The chain recombines TRBV7-2 with TRBJ1-3; D is unclear. Trimming pared 4 bases from V and 9 bases from J, leaving 7 bases between. Per the germline V gene, CDR1 is SGHTA and CDR2 is FQGNSA. This CDR3 spans 11 amino acids. The CDR3 sequence is CASSSARTIYF. CDR3 in DNA: TGTGCCAGCAGCTCCGCCCGCACCATATATTTT.

The gene calls are TRBV11-1 and TRBJ1-6, with 8 bases lining up with TRBD1. Germline V CDR1 and CDR2: SGHAT, FQDESV (reference sequence). With 1 base clipped from V and 8 bases from J, the junction kept 7 bases outside the gene matches. The CDR3 is made up of 16 amino acids. DNA of the CDR3: TGTGCCAGCAGCTTAGTGGGATCAGGGGGCGATTCACCCCTCCACTTT. Translated: CASSLVGSGGDSPLHF.

This rearrangement joins TRBV19 to TRBJ1-4; D gene ambiguous. Germline V gene data show CDR1 as LNHDA and CDR2 as SQIVND (reference sequence). This CDR3 spans 15 amino acids. Trimming left V 5 bases short and J 5 bases short, with 15 bases between. CDR3 coding DNA: TGTGCCAGTAGTCCGACGCAGTCCATGAATGAAAAACTGTTTTTT. Translating it yields CASSPTQSMNEKLFF.

V and J are TRBV5-5 and TRBJ1-2; 7 nucleotides match TRBD1. Germline V CDR1 and CDR2: SGHKS, YYEKEE (reference sequence). The CDR3 sequence is 17 residues long. V lost 0 bases to trimming and J lost 1 base; unmatched junction nucleotides: 9. The CDR3 spells CASSLEGTDIFNYGYTF. The CDR3 coding sequence is TGTGCCAGCAGCTTGGAGGGGACAGATATTTTTAACTATGGCTACACCTTC.

The genes are TRBV19 and TRBJ1-5; TRBD1 aligns across 10 bases. Trimming removed 10 bases from V and 7 bases from J; junction bases left unmatched: 19. The CDR3 totals 17 residues. CDR1 and CDR2 (germline): LNHDA, SQIVND (reference sequence). CDR3 loop: CATLAGVGTGVTQPQHF. Written as DNA, the CDR3 is TGTGCCACTCTCGCGGGGGTAGGGACAGGGGTTACCCAGCCCCAGCATTTT.

The chain employs TRBV9 and TRBJ1-4, with 9 bases that match TRBD1. The CDR3 spans 14 residues. V lost 3 bases to trimming and J lost 8 bases; unmatched junction nucleotides: 5. Germline V lookup: CDR1 SGDLS, CDR2 YYNGEE. CDR3 DNA: TGTGCCAGCAGCGCACAGGGGGCGGTCGAAAAACTGTTTTTT. Protein sequence: CASSAQGAVEKLFF.

The chain uses TRBV21-1 and TRBJ2-1; TRBD2 reflects the table's D call only, with no check against the DNA. TRBV21-1 is a pseudogene locus. The CDR3 is made up of 14 amino acids. This CDR3 is CASSRTSGGNEQFF. CDR3 coding DNA: TGTGCCAGCTCCAGGACTAGCGGGGGAAATGAGCAGTTCTTC.

The V gene is TRBV3-1 (or the pseudogene TRBV3-2), the J gene TRBJ1-1; possibly TRBD1 for D (5 bases). This CDR3 comprises 14 residues. V lost 1 base, J lost 3 bases, and 9 bases lay in between. CDR1 and CDR2 from the germline V gene are LGHDT and YNNKEL (reference sequence). As DNA, the CDR3 is TGTGCCAGCAGCCAAGTTGCGGGGGACACTGAAGCTTTCTTT. As protein: CASSQVAGDTEAFF.

J is TRBJ2-3 and V is TRBV12-3 or TRBV12-4; D unresolved. Trimming left V 4 bases short and J 2 bases short, with 4 bases between. CDR3 length equals 12 residues. CDR3 bases: TGTGCCAGCAGTTCGCCCACAGATACGCAGTATTTT. This gives the protein CASSSPTDTQYF.